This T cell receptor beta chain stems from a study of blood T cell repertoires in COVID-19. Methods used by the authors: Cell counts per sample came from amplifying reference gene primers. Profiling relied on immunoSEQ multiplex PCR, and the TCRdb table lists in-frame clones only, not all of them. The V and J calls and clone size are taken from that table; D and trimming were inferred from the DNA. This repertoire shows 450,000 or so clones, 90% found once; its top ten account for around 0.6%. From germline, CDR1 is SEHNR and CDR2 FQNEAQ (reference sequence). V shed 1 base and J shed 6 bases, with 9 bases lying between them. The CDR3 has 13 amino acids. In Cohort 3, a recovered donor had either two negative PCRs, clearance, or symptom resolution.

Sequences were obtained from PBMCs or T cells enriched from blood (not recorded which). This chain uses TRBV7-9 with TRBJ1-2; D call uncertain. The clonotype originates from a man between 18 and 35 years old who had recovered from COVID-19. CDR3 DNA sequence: TGTGCCAGCAGCTTAGGCGGTTCGGATGGCTACACCTTC. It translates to CASSLGGSDGYTF.